Presented here are 8 T cell receptor beta chains from one specimen sequenced in a study of OX40 agonist ivuxolimab in advanced cancers. The data were produced by immunoSEQ multiplex PCR, yet TCRdb's version contains in-frame clones alone and is incomplete. The table includes over 80,000 clones, just over 90% detected once. The source was CD4+ or CD8+ T cells sorted from blood, collected in a trial of the OX40 agonist ivuxolimab. The receptor source for this set is an adult with an advanced solid tumor such as melanoma, head and neck, liver or kidney cancer.

The chain couples TRBV9 to TRBJ2-1, with 9 bases identical to TRBD2. The germline V gene encodes CDR1 SGDLS and CDR2 YYNGEE. Trimming took 5 bases from V and 2 from J; bases not matched to a gene: 5. This CDR3 contains 15 residues. The CDR3 bases are TGTGCCAGCAGTGCTAGCGGGGAGGCCTACAATGAGCAGTTCTTC. The encoded protein is CASSASGEAYNEQFF.

The chain combines TRBV9 with TRBJ2-2; TRBD2 matches 11 bases. CDR1 SGDLS and CDR2 YYNGEE come from the germline V gene. V lost 1 base, J lost 3 bases, and 8 bases stayed unmatched. The CDR3 covers 18 residues. The CDR3 sequence is CASSVSTSGRLDTGELFF. The CDR3 DNA follows: TGTGCCAGCAGCGTAAGTACTAGCGGGAGATTGGACACCGGGGAGCTGTTTTTT.

The chain has TRBV6-1 and TRBJ2-3, with D unclear. Germline CDR1 is MNHNS and CDR2 is SASEGT. The CDR3 runs 14 residues. Trimming took off 7 bases at V and 2 bases at J, with 13 bases between the two ends. CDR3 amino acids: CASKWVGITDTQYF. CDR3 DNA: TGTGCCAGCAAGTGGGTGGGAATCACAGATACGCAGTATTTT.

The chain carries TRBV27 and TRBJ2-7; 7 positions agree with TRBD1. Per germline, CDR1 MNHEY and CDR2 SMNVEV (reference sequence). Germline trimming cut 6 bases from V and 4 bases from J; bases unmatched to any gene: 9. This CDR3 has 14 amino acids. CDR3 DNA: TGTGCCAGCAGATTGGGACAGCTAGTTTACGAGCAGTACTTC. Translated, it gives CASRLGQLVYEQYF.

The chain couples TRBV27 to TRBJ1-2; no reliable D call. Germline CDR1 MNHEY, CDR2 SMNVEV (reference sequence). Trimming removed 3 bases at V and 0 bases at J, with 11 bases between. This CDR3 region has 15 residues. The CDR3 sequence is CASSLAGNSNYGYTF. CDR3 DNA: TGTGCCAGCAGTTTGGCGGGCAACTCTAACTATGGCTACACCTTC.

This chain joins TRBV4-1 and TRBJ1-4; D ambiguous. Trimming stripped 3 bases from V and 0 bases from J, with 8 bases between. Germline V CDR1 and CDR2: MGHRA, YSYEKL. The CDR3 runs 15 residues. The CDR3 DNA reads as TGCGCCAGCAGCCACTTGAGTGCAACTAATGAAAAACTGTTTTTT. This codes for CASSHLSATNEKLFF.

The rearrangement uses TRBV6-4 and TRBJ2-7; TRBD1 or TRBD2 may be the D gene (6 bases each). Germline CDR1 reads MRHNA; CDR2 reads SNTAGT. V lost 0 bases and J lost 3, with 15 bases in between. CDR3 length: 16 amino acids. The CDR3 spells CASSDSGAGMHYEQYF. In DNA form, the CDR3 reads TGTGCCAGCAGTGACTCGGGGGCGGGGATGCACTACGAGCAGTACTTC.

V is TRBV6-1 and J is TRBJ2-7, with 9 nucleotides matching TRBD1. The CDR3 is 16 residues long. Germline V lookup: CDR1 MNHNS, CDR2 SASEGT. V lost 3 bases, J lost 4 bases, and 10 bases stayed unmatched. The CDR3 DNA reads TGTGCCAGCAGTGAGGGACAGGGTTTGGGTTCGTACGAGCAGTACTTC. Its protein is CASSEGQGLGSYEQYF.